This TCR beta chain was recovered during a study of CD8+ T cells in alopecia areata. Turning to the study itself: The study gave treated patients oral tofacitinib at 5 to 10 mg twice daily. Tofacitinib lasted 6 to 18 months, then 6 months off drug.

Points from the study as a whole: Sequences from scalp samples also cover resident alphabeta T cells of normal skin.

Turning to this clone: Its cognate antigen is unknown.

Reverse transcription of extracted RNA yielded cDNA, which provided the sequencing template. Sequenced by immunoSEQ multiplex PCR; TCRdb stores in-frame clones only, minus some. The sample holds about 180,000 clones, just over 65% seen once. Looked up from germline, CDR1 is GTSNPN and CDR2 is SVGIG (reference sequence). Trimming removed 3 bases from V and 2 bases from J; junction bases left unmatched: 7. The CDR3 contains 16 residues. Patients with alopecia areata provided lesional scalp punch biopsies as well as peripheral blood. V gene TRBV30 combines with J gene TRBJ2-3; 11 bases agree with TRBD2. The specimen was CD8+ T cells sorted from blood, collected at week 0. This TCR was recovered from a human donor with alopecia areata. CDR3: CAWRGASGGYTDTQYF. CDR3 nucleotide sequence: TGTGCCTGGAGAGGTGCTAGCGGGGGGTACACAGATACGCAGTATTTT. Supplemented by reference TRBV30 and TRBJ2-3, the full variable domain reads SQTIHQWPATLVQPVGSPLSLECTVEGTSNPNLYWYRQAAGRGLQLLFYSVGIGQISSEVPQNLSASRPQDRQFILSSKKLLLSDSGFYLCAWRGASGGYTDTQYFGPGTRLTVL.